This record covers a single T cell receptor beta chain. The antigen is not known. Germline assignment: CDR1 LNHDA and CDR2 SQIVND (reference sequence). Trimming cost V 5 bases and J 6 bases; bases outside gene matches: 9. This CDR3 spans 16 amino acids. The data derive from a study of shared clonotypes between healthy human individuals. Study-level results: Sample collection involved blood only; tissue repertoires are likely different. Rarefaction showed that sequencing of sorted subsets was incomplete (despite large depth).

On sorted subsets, replicate PCRs used 150 to 250 ng DNA, or around 30,000 T cell genomes. Methods used by the authors: For the immunoSEQ data, sequences were junction-only without quality scores, so filtering differed. Sequencing was performed with immunoSEQ multiplex PCR; in TCRdb, only in-frame clones are kept and a portion is missing. The V and J calls and clone size are taken from that table; D and trimming were inferred from the DNA. The profile covers about 660,000 clones, with around 74% appearing a single time and approximately 1.6% taken by the ten largest. The V and J genes are TRBV19 and TRBJ1-5; 11 bases match TRBD1. Sequenced: memory CD4+ T cells sorted from blood. Stated subset: CD45RA-negative fraction. The TCR originated in a woman between 25 and 40 years old in good health. The CDR3 DNA reads as TGTGCCAGTAGTTTTCTCGGACAGGGGGCAGGTCAGCCCCAGCATTTT. Protein sequence: CASSFLGQGAGQPQHF. The full variable domain, in which reference TRBV19 and TRBJ1-5 provide the parts outside the CDR3, is DGGITQSPKYLFRKEGQNVTLSCEQNLNHDAMYWYRQDPGQGLRLIYYSQIVNDFQKGDIAEGYSVSREKKESFPLTVTSAQKNPTAFYLCASSFLGQGAGQPQHFGDGTRLSIL.